The 32 T cell receptor beta chains listed next were all sequenced from one sample in a study of PD-1 blockade in classical Hodgkin lymphoma. Documented time point: newly diagnosed, previously untreated cHL patient sample. Purification of CD4+ T cells from thawed PBMCs was achieved by magnetic negative selection. Sequencing used immunoSEQ multiplex PCR; TCRdb keeps in-frame clones, though not all of them. The data contain tens of thousands of clones, about 91% of them singletons. Sample: CD4+ T cells from blood. These receptors were obtained from a human donor with classical Hodgkin lymphoma.

The chain carries TRBV7-8 and TRBJ2-5; D is undetermined. From germline, CDR1 is SGHVS and CDR2 FQNEAQ. There are 14 residues in the CDR3. The V and J ends lost 5 bases and 4 bases respectively, with 14 bases between them. CDR3 DNA sequence: TGTGCCAGCAGCACCCCGCTAGGACCAGAGACCCAGTACTTC. Protein: CASSTPLGPETQYF.

A word on this clone: One end of the junction fails to match germline, which may point to a read error. V gene TRBV5-6 combines with J gene TRBJ2-7; D unclear. The CDR3 consists of 11 residues. Looked up from germline, CDR1 is SGHDT and CDR2 is YYEEEE. This chain's CDR3 is CASSLDHSLRF. The CDR3 DNA reads TGTGCCAGCAGCTTGGACCATTCACTTCGATTC. Full variable domain (outside the CDR3, taken from reference TRBV5-6 and TRBJ2-7): DAGVTQSPTHLIKTRGQQVTLRCSPKSGHDTVSWYQQALGQGPQFIFQYYEEEERQRGNFPDRFSGHQFPNYSSELNVNALLLGDSALYLCASSLDHSLRFGPGTRLTVT.

In DNA form, the CDR3 reads TGTGCCAGCAGTGAGGGCAGCTTCACCTACGAGCAGTACTTC. This codes for CASSEGSFTYEQYF. This chain connects TRBV2 to TRBJ2-7; no clear D. V lost 3 bases and J lost 2, with 11 bases in between. The CDR3 covers 14 residues. Germline assignment: CDR1 SNHLY and CDR2 FYNNEI.

The rearrangement uses TRBV7-2 and TRBJ2-2; D possibly corresponds to TRBD1 (5 bases). The CDR3 runs to 14 residues. V gave up 1 base and J gave up 5 bases, with 8 bases separating them. CDR1 and CDR2 (germline): SGHTA, FQGNSA. CDR3 residues: CASSLVAGTGELFF. The CDR3 coding sequence is TGTGCCAGCAGCTTAGTTGCAGGGACCGGGGAGCTGTTTTTT.

The chain has TRBV18 and TRBJ1-1, with D unclear. CDR1 and CDR2 (germline): KGHSH, LQKENI. V lost 0 bases to trimming and J lost 11 bases, with 13 bases between them. The CDR3 runs 13 residues. The CDR3 loop is CASSPPGEGRAFF. CDR3 DNA sequence: TGTGCCAGCTCACCACCTGGGGAGGGCAGGGCTTTCTTT.

This chain uses TRBV9 with TRBJ2-1, with TRBD2 matching over 8 bases. The CDR3 spans 16 residues. Germline CDR1 and CDR2: SGDLS and YYNGEE. V shed 2 bases, J shed 4 bases, and the junction held 8 bases outside the gene matches. CDR3 residues: CASSVGGGVGYNEQFF. In nucleotides, the CDR3 is TGTGCCAGCAGCGTCGGGGGGGGAGTTGGGTACAATGAGCAGTTCTTC.

The rearrangement joins TRBV7-8 to TRBJ1-1; D uncertain. Per the germline V gene, CDR1 is SGHVS and CDR2 is FQNEAQ. The CDR3 sequence is 15 residues long. The ends were cut back, 1 base at V and 8 bases at J, with 17 bases in the middle. The CDR3 loop reads CASSLVGLGAGEAFF. CDR3 nucleotide sequence: TGTGCCAGCAGCTTAGTGGGTCTCGGAGCGGGGGAAGCTTTCTTT.

This chain connects TRBV6-5 to TRBJ2-7; D uncertain. The CDR3 runs to 15 residues. The germline V gene has CDR1 MNHEY and CDR2 SVGAGI. V lost 6 bases and J lost 0, with 15 bases in between. CDR3 bases: TGTGCCAGCAGCCTATACGGGCCCCACTCCTACGAGCAGTACTTC. This codes for CASSLYGPHSYEQYF.

This clone showed up just a few times. The rearrangement joins TRBV19 to TRBJ1-2; D not resolved. The V gene lost 2 bases and the J gene lost 1 base, with 14 bases spanning the gap. Germline CDR1 and CDR2: LNHDA and SQIVND (reference sequence). This CDR3 is built from 16 residues. The CDR3 loop is CASSIRRAELNYGYTF. Written as DNA, the CDR3 is TGTGCCAGTAGTATAAGGCGTGCAGAGCTTAACTATGGCTACACCTTC.

The chain uses TRBV30 and TRBJ2-3, with 12 bases fitting TRBD2. V was clipped by 6 bases and J by 1 base; unmatched bases: 5. Germline V gene sequence: CDR1 GTSNPN, CDR2 SVGIG (reference sequence). The CDR3 sequence is 15 residues long. The CDR3 is CACTRTSGGTDTQYF. In DNA form, the CDR3 reads TGTGCCTGTACTCGGACTAGCGGGGGCACAGATACGCAGTATTTT.

This clone was counted once. The J gene is TRBJ2-7, the V gene TRBV7-2; 11 nucleotides match TRBD2. Per germline, CDR1 SGHTA and CDR2 FQGNSA. The CDR3 spans 20 residues. V trimming: 0 bases; J trimming: 0 bases; junction bases outside the gene matches: 13. CDR3 sequence: CASSLAPLAGARAPSYEQYF. CDR3 DNA: TGTGCCAGCAGCTTAGCCCCACTAGCGGGGGCCCGCGCTCCCTCCTACGAGCAGTACTTC.

The rearrangement uses TRBV20-1 and TRBJ2-1; D may be TRBD1 (6 bases). The germline CDR1 and CDR2 sequences are DFQATT and SNEGSKA (reference sequence). The length of the CDR3 is 11 residues. Trimming pared 6 bases from V and 5 bases from J, leaving 8 bases between. The CDR3 here is CSARTDNEQFF. The CDR3 coding sequence is TGCAGTGCAAGGACAGACAATGAGCAGTTCTTC.

The V call is TRBV19, the J call TRBJ2-1; 8 positions agree with TRBD1. The CDR3 consists of 13 residues. Germline values: CDR1 LNHDA, CDR2 SQIVND (reference sequence). The V and J ends lost 4 bases and 9 bases, in that order; junction bases with no gene match: 5. The CDR3 bases are TGTGCCAGTAGTACGTCGGACAGGGTTGAGCAGTTCTTC. Translation gives CASSTSDRVEQFF. Complete variable domain (other parts from reference TRBV19 and TRBJ2-1): DGGITQSPKYLFRKEGQNVTLSCEQNLNHDAMYWYRQDPGQGLRLIYYSQIVNDFQKGDIAEGYSVSREKKESFPLTVTSAQKNPTAFYLCASSTSDRVEQFFGPGTRLTVL.

This chain uses TRBV5-6 with TRBJ1-6; 7 positions match TRBD1. With 3 bases clipped from V and 5 bases from J, the junction kept 8 bases outside the gene matches. In germline, CDR1 is SGHDT, CDR2 YYEEEE. The CDR3 consists of 16 residues. The CDR3 protein is CASSWRGQLNNSPLHF. The CDR3 DNA follows: TGTGCCAGCAGCTGGAGGGGACAGTTGAATAATTCACCCCTCCACTTT.

The chain uses TRBV25-1 and TRBJ2-2, with a weak D call TRBD1 (5 bases). Per germline, CDR1 MGHDK and CDR2 SYGVNS. The CDR3 sequence is 14 residues long. The V and J ends lost 3 bases and 6 bases respectively, with 11 bases between them. CDR3 region: CASSEPGQSGELFF. Written as DNA, the CDR3 is TGTGCCAGCAGTGAGCCTGGACAATCCGGGGAGCTGTTTTTT.

Concerning this clone: The CDR3 carries no conserved terminal phenylalanine or tryptophan, so it likely arises from a read error. Because the CDR3's place on the DNA is in doubt, the DNA is left out and the CDR3 is given as listed by TCRdb. The chain combines TRBV7-2 with TRBJ2-4; no DNA check was done on the table's D call, TRBD2. CDR1 is SGHTA and CDR2 is FQGNSA in the germline V gene. With termini counted, the CDR3 has 10 amino acids. Here the CDR3 reads CASSLLTAGV.

The chain combines TRBV5-1 with TRBJ1-6; the D gene is possibly TRBD1 (6 bases). The CDR3 consists of 15 residues. Germline CDR1 SGHRS, CDR2 YFSETQ. Trimming left V 5 bases short and J 0 bases short, with 9 bases between. CDR3 coding DNA: TGCGCCAGCAGTGGACAGAGCTCCTATAATTCACCCCTCCACTTT. It translates to CASSGQSSYNSPLHF.

The chain links TRBV19 to TRBJ1-1, with 7 bases fitting TRBD1. Germline V lookup: CDR1 LNHDA, CDR2 SQIVND (reference sequence). CDR3 length: 15 amino acids. Trimming at V came to 5 bases and at J to 5 bases, leaving 11 bases not matched to a gene. The CDR3 DNA is TGTGCCAGTAGTGGCAACAGGGGCGCAGGGACTGAAGCTTTCTTT. This codes for CASSGNRGAGTEAFF. Full variable domain (missing parts from reference TRBV19 and TRBJ1-1): DGGITQSPKYLFRKEGQNVTLSCEQNLNHDAMYWYRQDPGQGLRLIYYSQIVNDFQKGDIAEGYSVSREKKESFPLTVTSAQKNPTAFYLCASSGNRGAGTEAFFGQGTRLTVV.

This chain connects TRBV29-1 to TRBJ1-1; 8 bases fit TRBD1. Trimming cost V 6 bases and J 2 bases; bases outside gene matches: 8. The CDR3 loop spans 14 amino acids. Per germline, CDR1 SQVTM and CDR2 ANQGSEA. CDR3 DNA: TGCAGCGTCCGAATTACAGGGGGTAACACTGAAGCTTTCTTT. Translation: CSVRITGGNTEAFF.

The J gene is TRBJ2-3, the V gene TRBV19; no definite D call. Trimming took 9 bases from V and 0 from J, leaving 13 bases between them. This CDR3 region has 14 residues. CDR1 is LNHDA, CDR2 SQIVND, per germline (reference sequence). CDR3 coding DNA: TGTGCCAGCTCATTGGCAGTTAGCACAGATACGCAGTATTTT. This gives the protein CASSLAVSTDTQYF.

The chain is built from TRBV9 and TRBJ2-1; D assignment may be TRBD1 or TRBD2 (7 bases each). The CDR3 consists of 16 residues. V lost 3 bases and J 5 bases, leaving 18 bases between the germline ends. CDR1 and CDR2 from the germline V gene are SGDLS and YYNGEE. CDR3 in amino acids: CASSGKRGDRNNEQFF. In DNA form, the CDR3 reads TGTGCCAGCAGCGGTAAACGGGGGGACAGAAACAATGAGCAGTTCTTC. The full variable domain, completed using reference TRBV9 and TRBJ2-1, is DSGVTQTPKHLITATGQRVTLRCSPRSGDLSVYWYQQSLDQGLQFLIQYYNGEERAKGNILERFSAQQFPDLHSELNLSSLELGDSALYFCASSGKRGDRNNEQFFGPGTRLTVL.

The chain uses TRBV15 and TRBJ1-2; D gene uncertain. V shed 1 base and J shed 5 bases, with 11 bases lying between them. The CDR3 has 14 residues. Germline lookup yields CDR1 LNHNV and CDR2 YYDKDF (reference sequence). This CDR3 is CATSRGPGEYGYTF. CDR3 nucleotides: TGTGCCACCAGCAGAGGCCCAGGCGAGTATGGCTACACCTTC.

The chain joins TRBV5-1 to TRBJ1-1; D uncertain. The CDR3 is 13 residues long. V shed 7 bases and J shed 2 bases, with 12 bases lying between them. Germline assignment: CDR1 SGHRS and CDR2 YFSETQ. In DNA, the CDR3 is TGCGCCAGCTACACGAAGCCAAACACTGAAGCTTTCTTT. Its translation is CASYTKPNTEAFF.

This clone was picked up a small number of times. The chain links TRBV2 to TRBJ1-1, with 10 positions matching TRBD1. Germline lookup yields CDR1 SNHLY and CDR2 FYNNEI. The CDR3 is made up of 15 amino acids. V dropped 6 bases and J dropped 2; count of bases not matched to a gene: 6. The CDR3 nucleotides are TGTGCCAGCAGGGCCCGGACAGGGGGTAACACTGAAGCTTTCTTT. This encodes CASRARTGGNTEAFF.

V usage is TRBV10-3 and J usage is TRBJ2-7, with 12 bases fitting TRBD2. Germline V lookup: CDR1 ENHRY, CDR2 SYGVKD. There are 18 residues in the CDR3. Losses at the gene ends were 0 bases for V and 6 bases for J; bases not matched to a gene: 12. CDR3 in amino acids: CAISESQGLAGSGAEQYF. In DNA form, the CDR3 reads TGTGCCATCAGTGAGTCTCAAGGACTAGCGGGATCGGGTGCCGAGCAGTACTTC.

The chain has TRBV2 and TRBJ2-5; 14 nucleotides match TRBD2. This CDR3 region has 17 residues. Per the germline V gene, CDR1 is SNHLY and CDR2 is FYNNEI. V shed 7 bases and J 5 bases; nucleotides not matched to a gene: 12. CDR3 residues: CASKAPWTSGRTETQYF. The DNA of the CDR3 is TGTGCCAGCAAGGCCCCCTGGACTAGCGGGAGGACGGAGACCCAGTACTTC. Supplemented by reference TRBV2 and TRBJ2-5, the full variable domain reads EPEVTQTPSHQVTQMGQEVILRCVPISNHLYFYWYRQILGQKVEFLVSFYNNEISEKSEIFDDQFSVERPDGSNFTLKIRSTKLEDSAMYFCASKAPWTSGRTETQYFGPGTRLLVL.

The chain uses TRBV28 and TRBJ1-3; 7 bases match TRBD1. The CDR3 contains 15 residues. The germline V gene encodes CDR1 MDHEN and CDR2 SYDVKM. Trimming cost V 5 bases and J 4 bases; bases outside gene matches: 8. This CDR3 is CASSPTGRPGNTIYF. CDR3 in DNA: TGTGCCAGCAGTCCGACAGGGCGGCCGGGAAACACCATATATTTT.

The chain's CDR3 is CASSGEGINTDTQYF. The CDR3, as DNA: TGTGCCAGCAGTGGGGAGGGCATAAACACAGATACGCAGTATTTT. J is TRBJ2-3 and V is TRBV6-1, with 7 bases aligning to TRBD2. The J segment lost 2 bases and the V segment lost 4 bases, leaving 6 bases of the junction unmatched. Germline assignment: CDR1 MNHNS and CDR2 SASEGT. The CDR3 is made up of 15 amino acids.

This chain uses TRBV7-3 with TRBJ2-1; D unresolved. This CDR3 is built from 15 residues. Trimming took 2 bases from V and 4 from J, leaving 12 bases between them. CDR1 and CDR2 from the germline V gene are SGHTA and FQGTGA. CDR3 sequence: CASSLGSAFYNEQFF. For the CDR3, the DNA is TGTGCCAGCAGCTTAGGCTCGGCATTTTACAATGAGCAGTTCTTC.

CDR3 sequence (DNA): TGTGCCTGGAGTCCAAATTCTAAACAGGGCCAGACTGAAGCTTTCTTT. Translated: CAWSPNSKQGQTEAFF. V and J are TRBV30 and TRBJ1-1; D perhaps matches TRBD1 (6 bases). The CDR3 totals 16 residues. Germline V gives CDR1 GTSNPN, CDR2 SVGIG (reference sequence). The germline V and J ends were trimmed by 2 bases and 5 bases, with 21 bases remaining between them.

The V call is TRBV6-6, the J call TRBJ1-2, with TRBD1 as a possible D gene (5 bases). The CDR3 has 11 residues. Germline CDR1 MNHNY, CDR2 SVGAGI (reference sequence). The V end lost 5 bases, the J end lost 4 bases, and 5 bases lay between the germline ends. This CDR3 reads CASSDSYGYTF. Here the CDR3 DNA reads TGTGCCAGCAGTGACAGCTATGGCTACACCTTC.

This chain connects TRBV5-4 to TRBJ2-2; the match to TRBD1 covers 7 bases. This CDR3 contains 15 residues. CDR1 and CDR2 (germline): SGHNT, YYREEE (reference sequence). With V trimmed by 7 bases and J by 1 base, 7 bases remained unmatched. This CDR3 reads CASLQQGKNTGELFF. CDR3 nucleotide sequence: TGTGCCAGCCTACAACAGGGGAAGAACACCGGGGAGCTGTTTTTT.